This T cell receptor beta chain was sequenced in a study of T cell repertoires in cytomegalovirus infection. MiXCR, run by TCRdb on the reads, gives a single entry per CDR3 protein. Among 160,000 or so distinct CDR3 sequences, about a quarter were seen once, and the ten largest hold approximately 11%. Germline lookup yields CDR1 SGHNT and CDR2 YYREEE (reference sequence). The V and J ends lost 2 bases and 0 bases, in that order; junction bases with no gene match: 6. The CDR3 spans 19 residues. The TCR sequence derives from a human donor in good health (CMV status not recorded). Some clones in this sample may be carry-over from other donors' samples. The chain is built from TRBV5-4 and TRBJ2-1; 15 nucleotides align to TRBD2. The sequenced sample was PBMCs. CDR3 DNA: TGTGCCAGCAGCTTCGGGACTAGCGGGAGGACCAGCTCCTACAATGAGCAGTTCTTC. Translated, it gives CASSFGTSGRTSSYNEQFF.